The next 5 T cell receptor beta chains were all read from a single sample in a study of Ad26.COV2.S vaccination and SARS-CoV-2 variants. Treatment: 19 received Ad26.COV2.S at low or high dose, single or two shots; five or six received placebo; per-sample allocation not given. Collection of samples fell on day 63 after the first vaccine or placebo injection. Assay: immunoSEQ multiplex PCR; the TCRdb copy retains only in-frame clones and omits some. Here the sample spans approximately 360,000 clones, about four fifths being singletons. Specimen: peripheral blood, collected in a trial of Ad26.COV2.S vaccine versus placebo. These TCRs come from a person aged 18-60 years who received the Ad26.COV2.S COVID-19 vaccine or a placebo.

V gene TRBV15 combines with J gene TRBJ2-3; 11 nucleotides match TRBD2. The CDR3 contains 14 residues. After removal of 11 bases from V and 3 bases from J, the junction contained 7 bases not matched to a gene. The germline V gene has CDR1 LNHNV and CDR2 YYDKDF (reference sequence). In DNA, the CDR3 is TGTGCCGCGAGGTTAGCGGGGGGGACAGATACGCAGTATTTT. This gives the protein CAARLAGGTDTQYF.

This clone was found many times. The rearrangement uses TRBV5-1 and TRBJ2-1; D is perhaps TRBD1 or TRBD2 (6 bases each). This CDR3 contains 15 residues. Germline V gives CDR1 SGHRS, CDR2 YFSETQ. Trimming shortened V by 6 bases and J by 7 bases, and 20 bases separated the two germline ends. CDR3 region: CASTWGAYSRNEQFF. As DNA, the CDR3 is TGCGCCAGCACCTGGGGGGCTTACTCAAGGAATGAGCAGTTCTTC.

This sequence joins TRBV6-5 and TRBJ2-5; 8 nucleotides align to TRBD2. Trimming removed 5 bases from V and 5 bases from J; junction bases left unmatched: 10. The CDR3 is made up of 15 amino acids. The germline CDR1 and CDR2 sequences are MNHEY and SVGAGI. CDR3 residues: CASSRTGGAFETQYF. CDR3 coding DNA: TGTGCCAGCAGTCGAACCGGGGGGGCGTTTGAGACCCAGTACTTC.

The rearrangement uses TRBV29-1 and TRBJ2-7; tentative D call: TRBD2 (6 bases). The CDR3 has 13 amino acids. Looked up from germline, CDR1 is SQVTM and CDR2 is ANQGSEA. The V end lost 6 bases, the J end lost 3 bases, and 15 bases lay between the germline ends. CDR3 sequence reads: CSVSTGTHYEQYF. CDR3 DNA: TGCAGCGTGTCAACCGGGACTCACTACGAGCAGTACTTC.

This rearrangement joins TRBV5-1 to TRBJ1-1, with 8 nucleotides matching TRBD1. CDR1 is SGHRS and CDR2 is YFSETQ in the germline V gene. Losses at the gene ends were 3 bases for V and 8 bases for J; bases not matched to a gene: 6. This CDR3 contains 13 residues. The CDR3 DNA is TGCGCCAGCAGCTCGGCAAGGACAGGGGAAGCTTTCTTT. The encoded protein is CASSSARTGEAFF.